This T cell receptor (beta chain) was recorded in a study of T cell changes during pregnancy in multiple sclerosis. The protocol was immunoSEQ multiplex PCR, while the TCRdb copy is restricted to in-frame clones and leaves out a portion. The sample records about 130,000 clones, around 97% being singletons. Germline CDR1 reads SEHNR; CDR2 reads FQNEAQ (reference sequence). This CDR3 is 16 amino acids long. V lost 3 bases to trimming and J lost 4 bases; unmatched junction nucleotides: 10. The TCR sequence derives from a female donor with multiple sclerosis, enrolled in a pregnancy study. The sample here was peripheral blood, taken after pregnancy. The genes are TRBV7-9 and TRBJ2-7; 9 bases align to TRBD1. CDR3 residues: CASSFSPGQGIYEQYF. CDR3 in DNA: TGTGCCAGCAGCTTTAGTCCCGGACAGGGGATTTACGAGCAGTACTTC.